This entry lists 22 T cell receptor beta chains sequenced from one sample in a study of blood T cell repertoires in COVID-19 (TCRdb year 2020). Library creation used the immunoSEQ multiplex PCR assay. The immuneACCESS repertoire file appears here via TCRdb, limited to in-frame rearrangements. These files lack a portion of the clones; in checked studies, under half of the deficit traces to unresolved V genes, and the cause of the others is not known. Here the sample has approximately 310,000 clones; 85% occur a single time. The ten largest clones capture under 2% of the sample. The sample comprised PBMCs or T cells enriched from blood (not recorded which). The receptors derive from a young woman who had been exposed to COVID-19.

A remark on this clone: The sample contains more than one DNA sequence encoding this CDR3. CDR3 protein: CASSQPDRRTEAFF. In DNA form, the CDR3 reads TGTGCCAGCAGCCAACCTGACAGACGCACTGAAGCTTTCTTT. The chain links TRBV3-1 (or the pseudogene TRBV3-2) to TRBJ1-1; the D gene is possibly TRBD1 (5 bases). Trimming cost V 2 bases and J 4 bases, with 11 bases left between them. The CDR3 contains 14 residues. Germline lookup yields CDR1 LGHDT and CDR2 YNNKEL (reference sequence).

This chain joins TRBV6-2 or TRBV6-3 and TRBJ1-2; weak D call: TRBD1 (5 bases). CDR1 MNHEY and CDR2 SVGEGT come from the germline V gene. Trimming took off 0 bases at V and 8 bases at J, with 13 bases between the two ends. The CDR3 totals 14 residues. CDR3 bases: TGTGCCAGCAGTTACTCTGGGGCAGCAGGCGGCTACACCTTC. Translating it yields CASSYSGAAGGYTF.

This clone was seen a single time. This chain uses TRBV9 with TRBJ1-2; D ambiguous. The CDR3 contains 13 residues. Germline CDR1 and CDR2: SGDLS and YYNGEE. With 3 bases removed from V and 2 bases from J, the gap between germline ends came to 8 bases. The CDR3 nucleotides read TGTGCCAGCAGCGCTACCGAGAACTATGGCTACACCTTC. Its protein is CASSATENYGYTF.

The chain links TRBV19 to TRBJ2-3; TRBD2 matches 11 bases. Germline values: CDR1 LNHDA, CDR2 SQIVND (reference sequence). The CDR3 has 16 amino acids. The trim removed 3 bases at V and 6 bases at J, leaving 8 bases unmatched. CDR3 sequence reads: CASSMDLAGGRDTQYF. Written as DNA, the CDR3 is TGTGCCAGTAGTATGGATCTAGCGGGAGGCCGGGATACGCAGTATTTT.

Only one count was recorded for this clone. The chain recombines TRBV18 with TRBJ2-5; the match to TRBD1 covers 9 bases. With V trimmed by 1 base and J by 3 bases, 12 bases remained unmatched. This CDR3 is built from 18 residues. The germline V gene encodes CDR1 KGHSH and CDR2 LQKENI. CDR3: CASSPLEGTGLPEETQYF. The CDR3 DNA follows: TGTGCCAGCTCACCACTCGAAGGGACAGGGCTACCCGAAGAGACCCAGTACTTC.

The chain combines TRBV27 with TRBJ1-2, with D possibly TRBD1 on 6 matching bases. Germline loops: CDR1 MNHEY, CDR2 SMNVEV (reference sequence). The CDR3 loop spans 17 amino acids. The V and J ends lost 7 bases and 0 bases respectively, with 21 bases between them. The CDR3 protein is CASNPFGQPNTNYGYTF. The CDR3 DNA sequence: TGTGCCAGCAATCCCTTCGGACAGCCTAACACTAACTATGGCTACACCTTC.

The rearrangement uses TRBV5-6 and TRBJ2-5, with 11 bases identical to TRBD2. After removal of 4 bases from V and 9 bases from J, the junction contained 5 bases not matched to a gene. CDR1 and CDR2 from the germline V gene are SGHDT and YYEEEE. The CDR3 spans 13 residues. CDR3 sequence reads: CASSLSGGAPQYF. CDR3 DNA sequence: TGTGCCAGCAGCCTTAGCGGGGGGGCCCCCCAGTACTTC.

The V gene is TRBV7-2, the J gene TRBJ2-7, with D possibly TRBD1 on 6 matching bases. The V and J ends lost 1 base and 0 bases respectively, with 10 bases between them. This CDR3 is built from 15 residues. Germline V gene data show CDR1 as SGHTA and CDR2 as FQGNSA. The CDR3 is CASSLVDSSSYEQYF. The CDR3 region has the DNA TGTGCCAGCAGCTTAGTGGACAGTAGCTCCTACGAGCAGTACTTC. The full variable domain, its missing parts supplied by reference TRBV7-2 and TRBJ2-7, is GAGVSQSPSNKVTEKGKDVELRCDPISGHTALYWYRQSLGQGLEFLIYFQGNSAPDKSGLPSDRFSAERTGGSVSTLTIQRTQQEDSAVYLCASSLVDSSSYEQYFGPGTRLTVT.

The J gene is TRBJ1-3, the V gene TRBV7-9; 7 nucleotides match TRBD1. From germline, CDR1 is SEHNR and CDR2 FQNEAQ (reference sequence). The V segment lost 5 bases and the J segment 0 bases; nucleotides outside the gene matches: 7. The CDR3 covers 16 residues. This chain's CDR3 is CASSGETGSSGNTIYF. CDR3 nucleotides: TGTGCCAGCAGCGGGGAGACAGGGAGCTCTGGAAACACCATATATTTT.

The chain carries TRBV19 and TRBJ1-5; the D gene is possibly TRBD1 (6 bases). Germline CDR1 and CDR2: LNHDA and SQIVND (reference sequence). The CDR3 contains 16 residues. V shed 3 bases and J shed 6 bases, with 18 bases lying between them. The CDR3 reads CASSIPRVTGIQPQHF. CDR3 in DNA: TGTGCCAGTAGTATCCCTAGAGTAACAGGGATTCAGCCCCAGCATTTT.

CDR3 coding DNA: TGTGCCAGTAGCCACGACAGGGCCTATGGCTACACCTTC. It translates to CASSHDRAYGYTF. The rearrangement joins TRBV19 to TRBJ1-2, with 7 bases aligning to TRBD1. The V and J ends lost 6 bases and 4 bases, in that order; junction bases with no gene match: 5. The CDR3 length is 13 residues. Germline V gene sequence: CDR1 LNHDA, CDR2 SQIVND (reference sequence).

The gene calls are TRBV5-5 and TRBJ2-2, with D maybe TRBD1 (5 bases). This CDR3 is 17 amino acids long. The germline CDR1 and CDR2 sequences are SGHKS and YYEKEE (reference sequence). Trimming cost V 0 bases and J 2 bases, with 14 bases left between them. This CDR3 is CASSLGFRVRNTGELFF. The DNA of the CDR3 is TGTGCCAGCAGCTTGGGGTTCAGGGTCCGAAACACCGGGGAGCTGTTTTTT.

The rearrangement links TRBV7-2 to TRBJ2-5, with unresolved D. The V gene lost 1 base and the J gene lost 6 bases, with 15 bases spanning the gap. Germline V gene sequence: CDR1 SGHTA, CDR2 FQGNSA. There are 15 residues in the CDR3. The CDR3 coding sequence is TGTGCCAGCAGCTTAGTTCAAGGTCCGACAAAGACCCAGTACTTC. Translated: CASSLVQGPTKTQYF.

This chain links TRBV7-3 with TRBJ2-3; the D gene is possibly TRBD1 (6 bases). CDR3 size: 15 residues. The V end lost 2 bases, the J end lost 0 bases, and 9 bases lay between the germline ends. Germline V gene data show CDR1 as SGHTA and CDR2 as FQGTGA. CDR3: CASSLAGVSTDTQYF. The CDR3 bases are TGTGCCAGCAGCTTAGCAGGGGTTAGCACAGATACGCAGTATTTT.

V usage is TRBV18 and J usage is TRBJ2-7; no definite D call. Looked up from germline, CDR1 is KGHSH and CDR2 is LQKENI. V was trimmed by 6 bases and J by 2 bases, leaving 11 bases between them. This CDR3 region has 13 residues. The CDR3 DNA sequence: TGTGCCAGCTCCCCCAACACAGCCTACGAGCAGTACTTC. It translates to CASSPNTAYEQYF.

The CDR3 spells CASSFDLGSGSEQYF. CDR3 nucleotides: TGTGCCAGCAGCTTCGACTTGGGGTCGGGAAGCGAGCAGTACTTC. The rearrangement links TRBV11-2 to TRBJ2-7; TRBD2 is a possible D gene (5 bases). Deletions cut 3 bases from V and 6 bases from J, with 18 bases between. Germline loops: CDR1 SGHAT, CDR2 FQNNGV. The CDR3 spans 15 residues.

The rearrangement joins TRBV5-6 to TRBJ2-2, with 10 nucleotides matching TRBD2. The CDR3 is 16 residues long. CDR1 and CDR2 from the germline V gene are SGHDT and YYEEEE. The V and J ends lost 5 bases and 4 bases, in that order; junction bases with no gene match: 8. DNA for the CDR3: TGTGCCAGCAGTCTGACTAGCGGGTCCCTCACCGGGGAGCTGTTTTTT. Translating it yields CASSLTSGSLTGELFF.

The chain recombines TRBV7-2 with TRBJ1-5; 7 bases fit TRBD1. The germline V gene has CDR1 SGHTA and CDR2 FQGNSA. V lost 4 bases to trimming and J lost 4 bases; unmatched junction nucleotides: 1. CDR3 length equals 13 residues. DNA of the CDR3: TGTGCCAGCAGCTGGACAGGTAATCAGCCCCAGCATTTT. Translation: CASSWTGNQPQHF.

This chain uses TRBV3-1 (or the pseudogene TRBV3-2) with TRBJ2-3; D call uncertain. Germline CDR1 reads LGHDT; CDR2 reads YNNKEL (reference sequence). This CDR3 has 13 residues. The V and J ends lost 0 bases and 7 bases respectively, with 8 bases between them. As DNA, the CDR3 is TGTGCCAGCAGCCAAGATACTGGTCATACGCAGTATTTT. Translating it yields CASSQDTGHTQYF.

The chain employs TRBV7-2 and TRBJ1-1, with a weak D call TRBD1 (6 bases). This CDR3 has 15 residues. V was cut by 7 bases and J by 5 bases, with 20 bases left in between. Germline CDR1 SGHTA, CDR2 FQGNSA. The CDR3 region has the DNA TGTGCCAGCACCATATCCATCCAGGGGCAAACTGAAGCTTTCTTT. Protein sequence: CASTISIQGQTEAFF.

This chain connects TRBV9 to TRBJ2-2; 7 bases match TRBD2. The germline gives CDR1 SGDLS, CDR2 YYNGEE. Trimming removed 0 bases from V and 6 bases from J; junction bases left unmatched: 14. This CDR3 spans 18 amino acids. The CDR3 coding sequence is TGTGCCAGCAGCGTAGGAGAAGTCTTAGCGGGCCTACCCGGGGAGCTGTTTTTT. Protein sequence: CASSVGEVLAGLPGELFF.

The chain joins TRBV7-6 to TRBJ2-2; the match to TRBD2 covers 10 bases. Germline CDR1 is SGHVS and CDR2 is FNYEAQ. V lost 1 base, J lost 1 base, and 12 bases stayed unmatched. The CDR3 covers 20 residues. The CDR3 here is CASSLVSVSSGSVNTGELFF. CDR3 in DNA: TGTGCCAGCAGCTTAGTATCGGTTTCTAGCGGGAGCGTGAACACCGGGGAGCTGTTTTTT.